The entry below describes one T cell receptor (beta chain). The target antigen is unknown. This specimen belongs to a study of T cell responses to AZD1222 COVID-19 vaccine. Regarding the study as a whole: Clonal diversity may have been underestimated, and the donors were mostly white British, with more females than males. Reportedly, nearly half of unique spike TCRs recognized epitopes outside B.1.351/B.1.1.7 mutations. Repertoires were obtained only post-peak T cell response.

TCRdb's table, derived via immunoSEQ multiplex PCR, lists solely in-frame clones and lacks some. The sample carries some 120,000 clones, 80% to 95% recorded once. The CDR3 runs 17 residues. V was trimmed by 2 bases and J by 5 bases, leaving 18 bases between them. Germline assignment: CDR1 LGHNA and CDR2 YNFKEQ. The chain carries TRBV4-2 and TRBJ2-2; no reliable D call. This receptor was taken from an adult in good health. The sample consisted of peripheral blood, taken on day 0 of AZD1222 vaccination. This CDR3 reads CASSQSLAEVETGELFF. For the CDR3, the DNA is TGTGCCAGCAGCCAAAGCTTGGCGGAAGTCGAGACCGGGGAGCTGTTTTTT.